Here is one T cell receptor (beta chain) with its context. Its antigen remains unidentified. Base qualities are not provided; no much larger clone lies one nucleotide away. The trial excluded patients who had a history of autoimmune disease or were on systemic immunosuppression. Peripheral blood for TCR sequencing was collected from all dose cohorts at baseline, on cycle 4 day 1, and on cycle 7 day 1. Samples were obtained from an open-label, multicenter, first-in-human phase I dose-escalation trial of ivuxolimab. Adults with locally advanced or metastatic melanoma, renal cell carcinoma, hepatocellular carcinoma or head and neck squamous cell carcinoma were enrolled in the trial. Before TCR sequencing, CD4+ T cells and CD8+ T cells from peripheral blood were sorted into separate populations. From cysteine to phenylalanine, the CDR3 is 15 amino acids long. Solely the CDR3 DNA is kept, with 45 bases framed from the first base. Trimming leaves V shorter by 4 bases and J shorter by 5 bases, with the junction holding 4 bases beyond the gene matches. CDR1 MGHRA and CDR2 YSYEKL were looked up in the germline V gene.

This specimen comes from a study of OX40 agonist ivuxolimab in advanced cancers. Turning to the overall study: Ivuxolimab, which targeted the costimulatory receptor OX40 (CD134), was an agonistic, fully human IgG2 monoclonal antibody. The monotherapy dose-escalation portion (N ≈ 55 patients) of the phase I ivuxolimab trial is reported in the paper. Patients were allowed to have had prior anti-PD-1, anti-PD-L1 or anti-CTLA-4 therapy, and approximately 37% of the dose-escalation patients had been treated with checkpoint inhibitors. A male proportion of under 85% and a mean age of around 60 years, ranging from about 20 to 79, were recorded for the dose-escalation cohort. Three dose-escalation patients achieved partial responses, one with hepatocellular carcinoma and two with cutaneous melanoma. Of the roughly 52 dose-escalation patients, hepatocellular carcinoma was present in 19, melanoma in around 15, renal cell carcinoma in 9 and head and neck cancer in 9. The purpose of peripheral TCRbeta sequencing was to test whether ivuxolimab changed TCR sequence diversity and led to clonal T-cell expansion. Intravenous ivuxolimab was administered to patients every 2 weeks at six dose levels: 0.01, 0.1, 0.3, 1.5, 3 and 10 mg/kg.

Summary of the overall study and its limitations: Which antigens the clonally expanded peripheral T cells were specific for was not determined. Clonal expansion of both CD4+ and CD8+ blood T cells was observed from baseline to week 6 at doses 0.1 to 3.0 mg/kg. Low levels of normalized T-cell clonal expansion were also seen in some patients who did not respond. In the 0.1-3.0 mg/kg groups, partial responders had among the lowest normalized peripheral clonal expansion, particularly in CD8+ T cells. After ivuxolimab, expanded clones were on average more numerous among CD8+ T cells than among CD4+ T cells.

Genomic DNA was extracted from sorted cells for sequencing of the TCRbeta CDR3 region. The immunoSEQ Assay was used for sequencing of TCRbeta CDR3 regions. This immuneACCESS table, as held by TCRdb, lists in-frame sequences with V and J called but not all clones. Of the missing ones, under half trace to an unresolved V gene in checked studies; the others have no known cause. For this sample the table gives 45,000 to 60,000 clones, of which approximately 90% were detected only once. Together, the top ten hold roughly 6% of the sample. The chain employs TRBV4-1 and TRBJ2-7, and TRBD2 matches 14 of the central bases. This TCR derives from an adult with an advanced solid tumor such as melanoma, head and neck, liver or kidney cancer. Sequenced here: CD4+ or CD8+ T cells sorted from blood, sampled in a trial of the OX40 agonist ivuxolimab. The DNA reads as follows: TGCGCCAGCAGCCTAGGGACTAGCGGGAGCCACGAGCAGTACTTC. The translation is CASSLGTSGSHEQYF.